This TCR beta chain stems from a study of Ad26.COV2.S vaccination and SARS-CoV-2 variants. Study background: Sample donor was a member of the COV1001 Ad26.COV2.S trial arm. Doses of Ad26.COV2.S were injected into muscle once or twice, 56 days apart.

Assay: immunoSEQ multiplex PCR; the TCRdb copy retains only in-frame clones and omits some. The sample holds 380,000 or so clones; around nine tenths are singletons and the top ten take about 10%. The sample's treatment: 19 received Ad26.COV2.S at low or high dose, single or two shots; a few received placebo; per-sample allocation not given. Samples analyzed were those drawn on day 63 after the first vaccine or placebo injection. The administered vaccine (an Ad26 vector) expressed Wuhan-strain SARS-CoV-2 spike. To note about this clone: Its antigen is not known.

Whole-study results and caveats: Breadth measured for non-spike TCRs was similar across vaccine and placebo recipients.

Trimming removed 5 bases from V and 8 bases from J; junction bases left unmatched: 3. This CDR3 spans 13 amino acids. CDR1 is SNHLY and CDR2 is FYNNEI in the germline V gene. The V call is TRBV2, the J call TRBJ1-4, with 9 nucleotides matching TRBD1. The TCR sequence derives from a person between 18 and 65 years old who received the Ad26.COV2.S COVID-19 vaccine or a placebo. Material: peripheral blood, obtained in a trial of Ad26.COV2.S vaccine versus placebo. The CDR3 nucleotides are TGTGCCAGCAGTTGGACAGGGGACGAAAAACTGTTTTTT. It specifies CASSWTGDEKLFF.